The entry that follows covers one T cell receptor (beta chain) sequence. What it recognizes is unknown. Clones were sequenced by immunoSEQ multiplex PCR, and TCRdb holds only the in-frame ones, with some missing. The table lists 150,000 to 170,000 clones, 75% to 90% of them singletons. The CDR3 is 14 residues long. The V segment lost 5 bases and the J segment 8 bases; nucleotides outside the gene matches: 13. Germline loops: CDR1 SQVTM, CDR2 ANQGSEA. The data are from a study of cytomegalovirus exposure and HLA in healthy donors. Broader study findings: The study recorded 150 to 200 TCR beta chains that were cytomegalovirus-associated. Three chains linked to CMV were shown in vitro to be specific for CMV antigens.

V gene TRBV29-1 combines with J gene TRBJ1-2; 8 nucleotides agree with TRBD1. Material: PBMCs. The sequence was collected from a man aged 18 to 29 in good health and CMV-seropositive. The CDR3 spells CSVLQGETLGGYTF. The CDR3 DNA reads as TGCAGCGTTCTACAGGGGGAGACCTTGGGAGGCTACACCTTC.